This T cell receptor (beta chain) emerged from a study of cytomegalovirus exposure and HLA in healthy donors. Study at large: Earlier sequencing of 150 million to 200 million T cells yielded roughly 120 million unique TCR beta sequences. Whole-study findings and limits: Researchers counted 164 TCR beta chains as cytomegalovirus-associated. Reportedly, TCR beta sequences accurately predicted HLA-A and HLA-B alleles in most subjects. Reportedly, fewer N-insertions than the approximately 700-donor mean appeared in an Asian-associated ancestry cluster in a later analysis.

A multiplex PCR was run with 60 Vbeta primers and 13 Jbeta primers. Method: immunoSEQ multiplex PCR; TCRdb's copy keeps in-frame clones and lacks some. This table holds about 170,000 clones, about 59% found once. Per the germline V gene, CDR1 is MDHEN and CDR2 is SYDVKM. With 4 bases clipped from V and 3 bases from J, the junction kept 9 bases outside the gene matches. The CDR3 spans 16 residues. Note on this clone: What it binds is not known.

This clonotype was sampled from a man between 35 and 55 years old in good health and CMV-seronegative. The chain recombines TRBV28 with TRBJ2-7; 10 bases match TRBD1. Sequencing was carried out using PBMCs. The CDR3 region has the DNA TGTGCCAGCAGTTCAACCGGGACAGGGGCTTTCTACGAGCAGTACTTC. It encodes CASSSTGTGAFYEQYF.